This T cell receptor beta chain was identified in a study of shared clonotypes between healthy human individuals. Nashville, Tennessee was home to all donors, each a Caucasian adult. Germline V gene lookup returns CDR1 SNHLY and CDR2 FYNNEI. The CDR3 has 14 amino acids. The trim removed 7 bases at V and 3 bases at J, leaving 5 bases unmatched. Clones were read by immunoSEQ multiplex PCR, and TCRdb kept only the in-frame ones, dropping some. The data show roughly 700,000 clones, less than 85% seen once. The sequencing input was memory CD4+ T cells sorted from blood. As to subset: CD45RA-negative fraction. The receptor's source is a woman in her twenties or thirties in good health. The rearrangement joins TRBV2 to TRBJ2-7; 11 bases line up with TRBD1. The CDR3 DNA reads TGTGCCAGCATTCCGGACAGGGGGCTCTACGAGCAGTACTTC. Encoded protein: CASIPDRGLYEQYF.